The rows below give T cell receptor beta chains drawn from one sample of a study of T cell clones after liver transplantation. Their antigens are not known. Clones were read by immunoSEQ multiplex PCR, and TCRdb kept only the in-frame ones, dropping some. The table has approximately 1,300 clones, 29% seen once. Sample: CD8+ T cells from PBMCs cultured with third-party cells. These receptors all come from a human patient who received a liver transplant. Some of the T cells may derive from the graft donor. CDR3s include the opening cysteine and the closing phenylalanine or tryptophan. The D gene is left open where the match is weak. Clone size appears in some rows only: once, few, many, or a class for an expanded clone.

V gene,J gene,D gene,clone size,CDR3 DNA,CDR3 protein
TRBV6-5,TRBJ2-7,-,medium-sized,TGTGCCACCCGCACAGGGCTGGAGCAGTACTTC,CATRTGLEQYF
TRBV19,TRBJ2-5,-,large,TGTGCCAGTAGTGGTAGCGGACAAGAGACCCAGTACTTC,CASSGSGQETQYF
TRBV27,TRBJ2-1,-,medium-sized,TGTGCCAGCTCCTTCTTTAGCATGGGAGGTATGAATGAGCAGTTCTTC,CASSFFSMGGMNEQFF
TRBV20-1,TRBJ2-7,-,few,TGCAGTGCAAATACAGGGACCGAGCAGTACTTC,CSANTGTEQYF
TRBV7-6,TRBJ1-2,-,once,TGTGCCAGCAGCTATTTCAATGAATCAAAGACCTATGGCTACACCTTC,CASSYFNESKTYGYTF
TRBV7-9,TRBJ1-1,-,-,TGTGCCAGCCGGGCAGGGATCACTGAAGCTTTCTTT,CASRAGITEAFF
TRBV27,TRBJ1-2,-,few,TGTGCCAGCAGGCTAGCCGGCTCATCCTATGACTATGGCTACACCTTC,CASRLAGSSYDYGYTF
TRBV29-1,TRBJ2-7,-,few,TGCAGCGTTGGGGACCGATCCTACGAGCAGTACTTC,CSVGDRSYEQYF
TRBV28,TRBJ2-7,TRBD2,large,TGTGCCAGCAGCGGGGGGGTGGAGACCTTCGGAGGCGAGCAGTACTTC,CASSGGVETFGGEQYF
TRBV2,TRBJ2-7,-,few,TGTGCCAGGGGCAGGGTTGAATCCTACGAGCAGTACTTC,CARGRVESYEQYF
TRBV7-1,TRBJ2-3,TRBD2,-,TGTGCCAGCTATAGACTAGCGGGCACAGATACGCAGTATTTT,CASYRLAGTDTQYF
TRBV9,TRBJ2-1,TRBD2,-,TGTGCCAGCAGCGTAACTAGCGGGGATGGGCTAGGCTGGGATGAGCAGTTCTTC,CASSVTSGDGLGWDEQFF
TRBV7-9,TRBJ1-6,-,once,TGTGCCAGCAGCTTATATCCCAGTTCGCCCCTCCACTTT,CASSLYPSSPLHF
TRBV7-6,TRBJ2-7,-,-,TGTGCCAGCAGCTCAGGAACGGACAGCTCCTACGAGCAGTACTTC,CASSSGTDSSYEQYF